This record covers a single T cell receptor beta chain. The target antigen is unknown. Some clones are missing from TCRdb's copy, which holds only in-frame ones; the method was immunoSEQ multiplex PCR. Of about 68,000 clones listed, 84% were seen once; the top ten hold approximately 12%. Sample time point: week 35, safety follow-up. Doses consisted of 300 ug of mutant IDH1 20-mer peptide each, paired with topical imiquimod. CDR1 is MNHEY, CDR2 SVGAGI, per germline. V dropped 0 bases and J dropped 6 bases, with 6 bases sitting between them. The length of the CDR3 is 13 residues. This entry comes from a study of a mutant IDH1 vaccine in newly diagnosed glioma. On the study more broadly: Mean patient age was about 40 years; 62.5% were male and about 38% female.

This receptor was obtained from a man aged 18 to 30 with glioma. The chain uses TRBV6-5 and TRBJ1-5; no definite D call. Here the sequenced sample was PBMCs, taken from a glioma patient whose treatment included an IDH1 peptide vaccine. CDR3 amino acids: CASSYSPGQPQHF. In nucleotides, the CDR3 is TGTGCCAGCAGTTACTCCCCCGGTCAGCCCCAGCATTTT.